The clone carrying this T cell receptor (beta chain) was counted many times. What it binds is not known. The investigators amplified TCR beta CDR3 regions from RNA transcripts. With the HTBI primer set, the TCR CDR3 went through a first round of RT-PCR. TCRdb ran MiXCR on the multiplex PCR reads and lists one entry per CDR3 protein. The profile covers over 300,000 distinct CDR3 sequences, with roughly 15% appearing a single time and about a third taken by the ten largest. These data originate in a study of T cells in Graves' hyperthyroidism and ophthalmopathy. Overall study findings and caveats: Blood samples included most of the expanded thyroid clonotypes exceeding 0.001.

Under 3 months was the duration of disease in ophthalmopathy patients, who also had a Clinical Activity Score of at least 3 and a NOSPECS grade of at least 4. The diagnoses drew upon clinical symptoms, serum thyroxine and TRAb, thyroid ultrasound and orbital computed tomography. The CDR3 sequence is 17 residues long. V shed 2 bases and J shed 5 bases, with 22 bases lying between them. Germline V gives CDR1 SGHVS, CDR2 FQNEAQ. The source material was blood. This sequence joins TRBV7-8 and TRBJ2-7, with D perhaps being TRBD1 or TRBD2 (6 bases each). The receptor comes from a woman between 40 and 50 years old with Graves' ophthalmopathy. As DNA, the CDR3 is TGTGCCAGCAGCTTATGGCTCGCGGACAGCTCGGGGGACGAGCAGTACTTC. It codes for CASSLWLADSSGDEQYF.